A selection of T cell receptor beta chains follows, all from one sample in a study of shared clonotypes between healthy human individuals. Measured with immunoSEQ multiplex PCR; TCRdb has only the in-frame clones, and not every one. The table shows millions of clones, with approximately 94% occurring only once. The sequenced sample was naive CD4+ T cells sorted from blood. Source of these receptors: a man aged 18 to 29 in good health. Both conserved end residues are part of each CDR3. The order of the fields is D gene, clone size, V gene, J gene, CDR3 protein, CDR3 DNA. A D gene is named only where the DNA matches it firmly. Clone size is stated in some rows and not others, as once, few, many or a class when expanded.

TRBD1	-	TRBV10-3	TRBJ1-3	CAIGTGAQSSGNTIYF	TGTGCCATCGGAACAGGGGCACAAAGCTCTGGAAACACCATATATTTT
-	-	TRBV5-1	TRBJ2-1	CASSLGEAIHEQFF	TGCGCCAGCAGCTTGGGAGAAGCAATACATGAGCAGTTCTTC
-	few	TRBV7-6	TRBJ2-7	CASSRHNSYEQYF	TGTGCCAGCAGCAGGCACAACTCCTACGAGCAGTACTTC
-	-	TRBV7-9	TRBJ2-2	CASSLAGANTGELFF	TGTGCCAGCAGCTTAGCGGGTGCGAACACCGGGGAGCTGTTTTTT
-	-	TRBV27	TRBJ1-2	CASSSDRDKYGYTF	TGTGCCAGCAGTTCCGACCGGGACAAATATGGCTACACCTTC
-	-	TRBV11-2	TRBJ1-1	CASTSGAMNTEAFF	TGTGCCAGCACCTCGGGGGCTATGAACACTGAAGCTTTCTTT
-	-	TRBV5-1	TRBJ2-5	CASSPLSVGLETQYF	TGCGCCAGCAGCCCGTTATCCGTCGGGTTAGAGACCCAGTACTTC
TRBD2	-	TRBV6-6	TRBJ2-1	CASSYLTSGVGHEQFF	TGTGCCAGCAGTTACTTGACTAGCGGGGTAGGCCATGAGCAGTTCTTC
-	-	TRBV7-9	TRBJ2-3	CASSRTTSTDTQYF	TGTGCCAGCAGCCGGACAACTAGCACAGATACGCAGTATTTT
-	-	TRBV30	TRBJ2-5	CAWSAAVRETQYF	TGTGCCTGGAGTGCCGCGGTTAGGGAGACCCAGTACTTC
TRBD2	-	TRBV4-3	TRBJ2-3	CASSQDLSGRAGTDTQYF	TGCGCCAGCAGCCAAGATCTCTCGGGGAGGGCGGGCACAGATACGCAGTATTTT
TRBD2	once	TRBV5-4	TRBJ2-2	CASSWSGRGTGELFF	TGTGCCAGCAGCTGGAGCGGGAGAGGTACCGGGGAGCTGTTTTTT
-	-	TRBV6-1	TRBJ1-4	CASSEWLGETNEKLFF	TGTGCCAGCAGTGAATGGTTAGGGGAGACGAATGAAAAACTGTTTTTT
-	-	TRBV4-1	TRBJ1-3	CASSQEPPATSSGNTIYF	TGCGCCAGCAGCCAAGAGCCTCCGGCAACCAGCTCTGGAAACACCATATATTTT
-	-	TRBV10-3	TRBJ2-1	CASQQDGYNEQFF	TGTGCCTCACAACAGGACGGTTACAATGAGCAGTTCTTC
-	-	TRBV5-1	TRBJ1-6	CASTKAAGNSPLHF	TGCGCCAGCACCAAGGCCGCGGGAAATTCACCCCTCCACTTT
TRBD1	-	TRBV6-6	TRBJ2-7	CASSYGDRGSYMVYF	TGTGCCAGCAGTTATGGGGACAGGGGGTCCTACATGGTCTACTTC
TRBD2	-	TRBV5-1	TRBJ2-2	CASSSTSGTENGELFF	TGCGCCAGCAGTTCTACTAGCGGGACAGAAAACGGGGAGCTGTTTTTT
-	-	TRBV21-1	TRBJ2-6	CASSARQGSSGANVLTF	TGTGCCAGCAGCGCCCGACAGGGCTCCTCTGGGGCCAACGTCCTGACTTTC
-	-	TRBV28	TRBJ1-5	CATAFRNNQPQHF	TGTGCCACCGCCTTCCGGAACAATCAGCCCCAGCATTTT
TRBD1	-	TRBV5-6	TRBJ1-3	CASSRGRGNTIYF	TGTGCCAGCAGCAGGGGGCGGGGAAACACCATATATTTT
-	-	TRBV23-1	TRBJ1-3	CASSPVPRDSGNTIYF	TGCGCCAGCAGTCCCGTCCCCAGGGACTCTGGAAACACCATATATTTT
TRBD2	-	TRBV4-2	TRBJ2-3	CASSQGLAGGLYTDTQYF	TGTGCCAGCAGCCAAGGACTAGCGGGGGGGCTTTACACAGATACGCAGTATTTT
-	-	TRBV15	TRBJ1-3	CATTVPLSGNTIYF	TGTGCCACCACGGTGCCCCTCTCTGGAAACACCATATATTTT
-	once	TRBV5-6	TRBJ1-1	CASSLAGGARTEAFF	TGTGCCAGCAGCTTGGCCGGGGGGGCGAGGACTGAAGCTTTCTTT
TRBD1	-	TRBV5-1	TRBJ1-4	CASSLTTGNEKLFF	TGCGCCAGCAGCTTGACGACAGGGAATGAAAAACTGTTTTTT
-	-	TRBV9	TRBJ1-6	CASSAGLVRGSYNSPLHF	TGTGCCAGCAGCGCCGGATTGGTTAGGGGCTCCTATAATTCACCCCTCCACTTT
TRBD1	-	TRBV6-6	TRBJ1-2	CASSSGQGLNGYTF	TGTGCCAGCAGCTCGGGACAGGGGCTTAATGGCTACACCTTC
-	-	TRBV19	TRBJ2-5	CASSSRYAPETQYF	TGTGCCAGTAGTTCCCGATACGCCCCAGAGACCCAGTACTTC
TRBD1	-	TRBV18	TRBJ2-2	CASSSGTGGTGELFF	TGTGCCAGCTCATCCGGGACAGGGGGCACCGGGGAGCTGTTTTTT
-	-	TRBV5-1	TRBJ2-5	CASSLALSQETQYF	TGCGCCAGCAGCTTGGCCCTTTCTCAAGAGACCCAGTACTTC
TRBD1	-	TRBV10-2	TRBJ2-7	CASRIQGAQDEQYF	TGCGCCAGCAGGATACAGGGGGCCCAGGACGAGCAGTACTTC
-	-	TRBV2	TRBJ2-3	CASSALDVSDTQYF	TGTGCCAGCAGTGCTCTGGATGTCTCAGATACGCAGTATTTT
TRBD1	-	TRBV11-2	TRBJ1-4	CASSSRTGEGEKLFF	TGTGCCAGCAGCTCTAGGACAGGGGAGGGGGAAAAACTGTTTTTT
TRBD1	-	TRBV19	TRBJ2-7	CASSPWTGTYEQYF	TGTGCCAGTAGTCCGTGGACAGGAACCTACGAGCAGTACTTC
-	few	TRBV7-9	TRBJ1-6	CASSLEGLNSPLHF	TGTGCCAGCAGCTTAGAGGGGCTGAATTCACCCCTCCACTTT
-	-	TRBV5-1	TRBJ1-1	CASSFGPLNTEAFF	TGCGCCAGCAGCTTTGGACCGTTGAACACTGAAGCTTTCTTT
-	-	TRBV5-1	TRBJ2-7	CASSLDTATYEQYF	TGCGCCAGCAGCTTGGACACGGCTACCTACGAGCAGTACTTC
TRBD1	-	TRBV28	TRBJ2-6	CASSQGDRVTPGGANVLTF	TGTGCCAGCAGTCAGGGGGACAGGGTCACTCCTGGCGGGGCCAACGTCCTGACTTTC
-	few	TRBV10-3	TRBJ1-5	CAISLGGTGQPQHF	TGTGCCATCAGTCTGGGGGGCACCGGTCAGCCCCAGCATTTT
-	-	TRBV6-4	TRBJ1-5	CASSDPGLFSDSNQPQHF	TGTGCCAGCAGTGACCCTGGACTCTTCTCGGATAGCAATCAGCCCCAGCATTTT
-	-	TRBV27	TRBJ2-2	CASRPGANTGELFF	TGTGCCAGTCGGCCGGGCGCAAACACCGGGGAGCTGTTTTTT
-	-	TRBV7-9	TRBJ2-5	CASSTQGGAGETQYF	TGTGCCAGCAGCACCCAAGGAGGGGCCGGGGAGACCCAGTACTTC
-	once	TRBV4-2	TRBJ2-5	CASSQDYPRSSETQYF	TGTGCCAGCAGCCAAGATTATCCCCGGAGTTCAGAGACCCAGTACTTC